These 32 T cell receptor beta chains were all obtained from the same sample, sequenced in a study of cytomegalovirus exposure and HLA in healthy donors. The study ran its PCR with 60 Vbeta and 13 Jbeta primers. Repertoires were generated with immunoSEQ multiplex PCR, while TCRdb's copy carries only in-frame clones and drops some. This sample's table reports approximately 100,000 clones. Sequenced input: PBMCs. These receptors originate from a man aged 35-49 years in good health and CMV-seronegative.

J is TRBJ2-3 and V is TRBV5-1; D remains unclear. This CDR3 comprises 13 residues. Trimming took 2 bases from V and 2 from J, leaving 6 bases between them. Per germline, CDR1 SGHRS and CDR2 YFSETQ. The CDR3 loop is CASSFEFTDTQYF. The DNA for the CDR3 is TGCGCCAGCAGCTTTGAGTTCACAGATACGCAGTATTTT.

The rearrangement uses TRBV15 and TRBJ1-5; D is ambiguous. The germline V and J ends were trimmed by 1 base and 5 bases, with 9 bases remaining between them. Germline values: CDR1 LNHNV, CDR2 YYDKDF (reference sequence). There are 14 residues in the CDR3. The CDR3 loop is CATSRVISDQPQHF. Written as DNA, the CDR3 is TGTGCCACCAGCAGAGTTATCAGTGATCAGCCCCAGCATTTT.

The chain combines TRBV7-9 with TRBJ1-1; 8 positions match TRBD1. J gave up 3 bases and V 7 bases, and 1 base lay outside the gene matches. This CDR3 is 12 amino acids long. Germline V gene lookup returns CDR1 SEHNR and CDR2 FQNEAQ (reference sequence). The CDR3 nucleotides read TGTGCCAGCAAGGACAGGGACACTGAAGCTTTCTTT. Its translation is CASKDRDTEAFF. The full variable domain, its missing parts supplied by reference TRBV7-9 and TRBJ1-1, is DTGVSQNPRHKITKRGQNVTFRCDPISEHNRLYWYRQTLGQGPEFLTYFQNEAQLEKSRLLSDRFSAERPKGSFSTLEIQRTEQGDSAMYLCASKDRDTEAFFGQGTRLTVV.

The genes are TRBV6-6 and TRBJ1-2, with a tentative D call TRBD1 (5 bases). Trimming removed 7 bases from V and 9 bases from J, with 15 bases in between. The CDR3 has 12 residues. Germline V lookup: CDR1 MNHNY, CDR2 SVGAGI (reference sequence). CDR3 bases: TGTGCCAGCAATCACCTCCTGGACAGCTACACCTTC. Translation: CASNHLLDSYTF.

J is TRBJ1-2 and V is TRBV5-1; 9 nucleotides align to TRBD1. Losses at the gene ends were 4 bases for V and 3 bases for J; bases not matched to a gene: 7. Germline assignment: CDR1 SGHRS and CDR2 YFSETQ. This CDR3 region has 15 residues. CDR3 residues: CASSATGGRDYGYTF. CDR3 nucleotides: TGCGCCAGCAGCGCGACAGGGGGAAGGGACTATGGCTACACCTTC.

This chain links TRBV4-1 with TRBJ2-7; 10 nucleotides line up with TRBD1. CDR3 size: 14 residues. V lost 1 base, J lost 5 bases, and 2 bases stayed unmatched. Germline V gene data show CDR1 as MGHRA and CDR2 as YSYEKL. The CDR3 sequence: CASSQGQGAHEQYF. CDR3 DNA sequence: TGCGCCAGCAGCCAAGGACAGGGGGCCCACGAGCAGTACTTC.

The gene calls are TRBV13 and TRBJ2-3; the match to TRBD1 covers 7 bases. The CDR3 sequence is 15 residues long. Trimming removed 4 bases from V and 2 bases from J; junction bases left unmatched: 6. Germline V gene lookup returns CDR1 PRHDT and CDR2 FYEKMQ (reference sequence). The CDR3 sequence is CASSSRTGDTDTQYF. The DNA of the CDR3 is TGTGCCAGCAGCTCCCGGACAGGAGACACAGATACGCAGTATTTT.

V and J are TRBV30 and TRBJ2-1; 10 nucleotides align to TRBD2. This CDR3 has 14 residues. The J segment lost 10 bases and the V segment lost 2 bases, leaving 8 bases of the junction unmatched. CDR1 and CDR2 from the germline V gene are GTSNPN and SVGIG (reference sequence). Written as DNA, the CDR3 is TGTGCCTGGAGTCGTGGACTAGCGGTCGGGGAGCAGTTCTTC. It specifies CAWSRGLAVGEQFF.

As DNA, the CDR3 is TGCGCCAGCAGCCCCCTGGCGGGACTCACGGCAGATACGCAGTATTTT. Amino acids: CASSPLAGLTADTQYF. This sequence joins TRBV5-1 and TRBJ2-3; D might be TRBD2 (6 bases). CDR1 and CDR2 from the germline V gene are SGHRS and YFSETQ. V lost 4 bases, J lost 4 bases, and 19 bases lay in between. The CDR3 runs to 16 residues.

The chain carries TRBV7-9 and TRBJ1-5; D is unclear. Trimming took 3 bases from V and 4 from J, leaving 10 bases between them. Germline-derived CDR1 and CDR2 are SEHNR and FQNEAQ (reference sequence). The CDR3 sequence is 14 residues long. CDR3 sequence (DNA): TGTGCCAGCAGCTTTTCCGGTAGAAATCAGCCCCAGCATTTT. As protein: CASSFSGRNQPQHF.

The rearrangement uses TRBV6-5 and TRBJ1-2; D possibly corresponds to TRBD1 (5 bases). V lost 2 bases to trimming and J lost 8 bases, with 15 bases between them. The CDR3 covers 14 residues. Germline V gene lookup returns CDR1 MNHEY and CDR2 SVGAGI. In nucleotides, the CDR3 is TGTGCCAGCAGTTACCGTGGGGGGTCCGGAGGCTACACCTTC. Amino acid sequence: CASSYRGGSGGYTF.

The chain carries TRBV9 and TRBJ1-4, with D hard to call. The V end lost 0 bases, the J end lost 7 bases, and 7 bases lay between the germline ends. The germline V gene encodes CDR1 SGDLS and CDR2 YYNGEE. The length of the CDR3 is 13 residues. CDR3 residues: CASSVEPTEKLFF. The CDR3, as DNA: TGTGCCAGCAGCGTAGAGCCTACTGAAAAACTGTTTTTT.

V gene TRBV5-1 combines with J gene TRBJ1-1; TRBD1 matches at 7 bases. This CDR3 is built from 16 residues. CDR1 and CDR2 from the germline V gene are SGHRS and YFSETQ. The trim removed 3 bases at V and 0 bases at J, leaving 8 bases unmatched. CDR3: CASSSGRGVMNTEAFF. DNA of the CDR3: TGCGCCAGCAGCTCGGGCAGGGGGGTCATGAACACTGAAGCTTTCTTT.

The chain couples TRBV5-1 to TRBJ1-6, with D perhaps TRBD1 (6 bases). The V gene's germline CDR1 is SGHRS and CDR2 YFSETQ. This CDR3 is built from 15 residues. The V gene lost 6 bases and the J gene lost 10 bases, with 20 bases spanning the gap. CDR3 nucleotides: TGCGCCAGCAAGCCAGCGGAGGGGGGGTACTCACCCCTCCACTTT. It codes for CASKPAEGGYSPLHF.

This chain uses TRBV9 with TRBJ2-3; 11 nucleotides align to TRBD2. The V gene's germline CDR1 is SGDLS and CDR2 YYNGEE. Losses at the gene ends were 6 bases for V and 6 bases for J; bases not matched to a gene: 9. CDR3 length equals 15 residues. In DNA, the CDR3 is TGTGCCAGCACCACGACTAGCGGGATTGGGGATACGCAGTATTTT. Its protein is CASTTTSGIGDTQYF. Full variable domain (missing parts from reference TRBV9 and TRBJ2-3): DSGVTQTPKHLITATGQRVTLRCSPRSGDLSVYWYQQSLDQGLQFLIQYYNGEERAKGNILERFSAQQFPDLHSELNLSSLELGDSALYFCASTTTSGIGDTQYFGPGTRLTVL.

The gene calls are TRBV6-1 and TRBJ2-7, with D hard to call. The germline V and J ends were trimmed by 3 bases and 1 base, with 10 bases remaining between them. CDR1 is MNHNS and CDR2 is SASEGT in the germline V gene. There are 14 residues in the CDR3. The CDR3 reads CASSENWASYEQYF. The DNA of the CDR3 is TGTGCCAGCAGTGAGAACTGGGCTTCCTACGAGCAGTACTTC.

The chain recombines TRBV5-1 with TRBJ1-1, with D unresolved. This CDR3 is 14 amino acids long. V was shortened by 0 bases and J by 1 base, with 7 bases between the two germline ends. The V gene's germline CDR1 is SGHRS and CDR2 YFSETQ. As DNA, the CDR3 is TGCGCCAGCAGCTTGGACGGTTGGAACACTGAAGCTTTCTTT. Its translation is CASSLDGWNTEAFF.

CDR3: CASSSGARKRYGYTF. The DNA for the CDR3 is TGTGCCAGCAGCTCCGGAGCACGGAAACGCTATGGCTACACCTTC. The V call is TRBV6-1, the J call TRBJ1-2; D is undetermined. V was cut by 6 bases and J by 4 bases, with 18 bases left in between. The CDR3 spans 15 residues. Germline V gene data show CDR1 as MNHNS and CDR2 as SASEGT.

CDR3 DNA sequence: TGCGCCAGCAGCTTGGCCCAGGGGGCAGATACGCAGTATTTT. This translates into CASSLAQGADTQYF. The V call is TRBV5-1, the J call TRBJ2-3; 7 bases line up with TRBD1. CDR1 is SGHRS, CDR2 YFSETQ, per germline. The trim removed 0 bases at V and 4 bases at J, leaving 2 bases unmatched. The CDR3 consists of 14 residues.

This chain connects TRBV10-3 to TRBJ2-1; perhaps TRBD2 as D (6 bases). The CDR3 totals 13 residues. Between the trimmed V and J ends, which lost 9 bases and 7 bases, there was a span of 16 bases. CDR1 is ENHRY, CDR2 SYGVKD, per germline. The CDR3 spells CAINAGLENEQFF. The CDR3 coding sequence is TGTGCCATTAATGCGGGGTTGGAGAATGAGCAGTTCTTC.

The chain combines TRBV5-1 with TRBJ1-4, with D hard to call. The CDR3 sequence is 15 residues long. Looked up from germline, CDR1 is SGHRS and CDR2 is YFSETQ. Trimming pared 3 bases from V and 0 bases from J, leaving 9 bases between. CDR3 coding DNA: TGCGCCAGCAGCTCTACTTCAACAACTAATGAAAAACTGTTTTTT. It yields the protein CASSSTSTTNEKLFF.

V usage is TRBV27 and J usage is TRBJ1-2; D may be TRBD1 (6 bases). CDR1 and CDR2 (germline): MNHEY, SMNVEV (reference sequence). Trimming took 2 bases from V and 5 from J, leaving 15 bases between them. The CDR3 extends over 15 amino acids. This CDR3 reads CASSLTGRGGYGYTF. CDR3 DNA: TGTGCCAGCAGTTTAACCGGCAGGGGAGGGTATGGCTACACCTTC.

The chain carries TRBV5-1 and TRBJ2-7; 11 bases map to TRBD2. The CDR3 is 15 amino acids. V lost 5 bases, J lost 3 bases, and 7 bases stayed unmatched. CDR1 is SGHRS and CDR2 is YFSETQ in the germline V gene. CDR3 coding DNA: TGCGCCAGCAGGTCCGCTAGCGGGAGGATCTACGAGCAGTACTTC. As protein: CASRSASGRIYEQYF.

V gene TRBV10-1 combines with J gene TRBJ2-1; a possible D gene is TRBD2 (5 bases). The CDR3 has 15 amino acids. Germline values: CDR1 WNHNN, CDR2 SYGVQD (reference sequence). The V end lost 7 bases, the J end lost 2 bases, and 15 bases lay between the germline ends. The CDR3 bases are TGCGCCAGCACTGTAATGGGGAGCCCCTACAATGAGCAGTTCTTC. It specifies CASTVMGSPYNEQFF.

The rearrangement links TRBV9 to TRBJ1-6; 7 bases are a match to TRBD1. This CDR3 is 15 amino acids long. The germline CDR1 and CDR2 sequences are SGDLS and YYNGEE. The junction had 5 bases not matched to a gene; V was cut back by 1 base and J by 7 bases. CDR3 bases: TGTGCCAGCAGCGTATTCGACAGGGTGAATTCACCCCTCCACTTT. Translating gives CASSVFDRVNSPLHF.

V and J are TRBV4-2 and TRBJ2-1, with 8 bases identical to TRBD2. Looked up from germline, CDR1 is LGHNA and CDR2 is YNFKEQ. The CDR3 runs 15 residues. Unmatched junction bases numbered 5, after V lost 1 base and J lost 6 bases. This chain's CDR3 is CASSQVAGTTNEQFF. The DNA for the CDR3 is TGTGCCAGCAGCCAAGTAGCGGGGACGACCAATGAGCAGTTCTTC.

The chain carries TRBV18 and TRBJ2-3, with a weak D call TRBD1 (5 bases). Germline loops: CDR1 KGHSH, CDR2 LQKENI. The CDR3 runs to 18 residues. Trimming cost V 2 bases and J 4 bases, with 22 bases left between them. The chain's CDR3 is CASSPGRGGPQWADTQYF. In DNA, the CDR3 is TGTGCCAGCTCACCAGGAAGGGGCGGCCCCCAGTGGGCAGATACGCAGTATTTT.

The CDR3 DNA follows: TGTGCCAGCAGTGAAAGTCCCGGGGCTGGAAACACCATATATTTT. This translates into CASSESPGAGNTIYF. The chain joins TRBV6-1 to TRBJ1-3, with D hard to call. This CDR3 contains 15 residues. Trimming took 2 bases from V and 2 from J, leaving 10 bases between them. The V gene's germline CDR1 is MNHNS and CDR2 SASEGT.

The chain is built from TRBV5-4 and TRBJ1-2, with 7 positions matching TRBD1. Looked up from germline, CDR1 is SGHNT and CDR2 is YYREEE (reference sequence). V was clipped by 3 bases and J by 2 bases; unmatched bases: 4. The length of the CDR3 is 14 residues. The CDR3 reads CASSYADRNYGYTF. The CDR3 region has the DNA TGTGCCAGCAGCTACGCGGACAGGAACTATGGCTACACCTTC.

The J gene is TRBJ2-7, the V gene TRBV7-9; 7 bases agree with TRBD2. This CDR3 contains 12 residues. Germline trimming cut 1 base from V and 6 bases from J; bases unmatched to any gene: 0. From germline, CDR1 is SEHNR and CDR2 FQNEAQ (reference sequence). The CDR3, as DNA: TGTGCCAGCAGCTTAGTAGCGGGCGAGCAGTACTTC. It yields the protein CASSLVAGEQYF.

The chain uses TRBV30 and TRBJ1-1; D is ambiguous. The V end was cut by 7 bases, the J end by 1 base, with 10 bases between. The CDR3 has 12 amino acids. CDR1 and CDR2 (germline): GTSNPN, SVGIG (reference sequence). CDR3 amino acids: CASTPQNTEAFF. CDR3 sequence (DNA): TGTGCCTCGACACCTCAGAACACTGAAGCTTTCTTT. Full variable domain (outside the CDR3, taken from reference TRBV30 and TRBJ1-1): SQTIHQWPATLVQPVGSPLSLECTVEGTSNPNLYWYRQAAGRGLQLLFYSVGIGQISSEVPQNLSASRPQDRQFILSSKKLLLSDSGFYLCASTPQNTEAFFGQGTRLTVV.

V gene TRBV29-1 combines with J gene TRBJ1-1; the D is unclear. Trimming removed 6 bases at V and 4 bases at J, with 12 bases between. The CDR3 runs to 12 residues. CDR1 SQVTM and CDR2 ANQGSEA come from the germline V gene. Here the CDR3 reads CSVGLPRTEAFF. DNA of the CDR3: TGCAGCGTAGGACTCCCGCGCACTGAAGCTTTCTTT.